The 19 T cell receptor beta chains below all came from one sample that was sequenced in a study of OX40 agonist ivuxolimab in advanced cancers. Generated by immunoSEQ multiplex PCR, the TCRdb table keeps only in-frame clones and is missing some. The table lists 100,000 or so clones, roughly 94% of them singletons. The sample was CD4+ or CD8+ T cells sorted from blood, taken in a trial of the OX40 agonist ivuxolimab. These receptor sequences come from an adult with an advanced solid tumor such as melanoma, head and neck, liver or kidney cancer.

The CDR3 DNA follows: TGTGCCAGCAGCCCGAGGGGGGGCTTGAACACTGAAGCTTTCTTT. Its translation is CASSPRGGLNTEAFF. This sequence joins TRBV6-4 and TRBJ1-1; maybe TRBD1 (6 bases). The CDR3 is 15 residues long. Trimming took off 6 bases at V and 0 bases at J, with 14 bases between the two ends. Per the germline V gene, CDR1 is MRHNA and CDR2 is SNTAGT.

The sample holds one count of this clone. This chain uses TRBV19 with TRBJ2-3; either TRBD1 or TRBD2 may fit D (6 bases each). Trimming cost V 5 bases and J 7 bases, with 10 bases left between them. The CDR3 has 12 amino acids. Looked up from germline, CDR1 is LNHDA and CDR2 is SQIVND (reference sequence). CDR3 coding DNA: TGTGCCAGTAGTGGGGGCGGGAATACGCAGTATTTT. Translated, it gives CASSGGGNTQYF.

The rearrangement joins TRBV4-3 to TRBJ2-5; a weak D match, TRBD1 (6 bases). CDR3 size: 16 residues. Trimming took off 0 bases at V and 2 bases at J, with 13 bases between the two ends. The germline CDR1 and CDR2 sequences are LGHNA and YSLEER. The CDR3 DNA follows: TGCGCCAGCAGCCAAGAGATGCAGGGGAAACAAGAGACCCAGTACTTC. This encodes CASSQEMQGKQETQYF.

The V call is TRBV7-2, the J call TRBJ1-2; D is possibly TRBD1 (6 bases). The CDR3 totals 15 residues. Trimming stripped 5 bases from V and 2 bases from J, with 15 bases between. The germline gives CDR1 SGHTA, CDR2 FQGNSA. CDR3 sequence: CASSHPVQGNYGYTF. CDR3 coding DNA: TGTGCCAGCAGCCATCCCGTCCAGGGGAACTATGGCTACACCTTC.

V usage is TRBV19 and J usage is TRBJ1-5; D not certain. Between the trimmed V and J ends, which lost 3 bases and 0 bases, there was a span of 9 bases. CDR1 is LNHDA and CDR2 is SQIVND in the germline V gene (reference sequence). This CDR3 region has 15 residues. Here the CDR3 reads CASSIRINSNQPQHF. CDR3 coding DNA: TGTGCCAGTAGTATCCGAATTAATAGCAATCAGCCCCAGCATTTT.

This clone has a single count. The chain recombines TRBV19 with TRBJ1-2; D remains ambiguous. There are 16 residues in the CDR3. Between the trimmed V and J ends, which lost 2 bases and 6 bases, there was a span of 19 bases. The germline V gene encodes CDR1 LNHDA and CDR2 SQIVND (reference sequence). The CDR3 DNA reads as TGTGCCAGTAGTATAAACTGGAGGGTGTCGGAGGATGGCTACACCTTC. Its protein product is CASSINWRVSEDGYTF.

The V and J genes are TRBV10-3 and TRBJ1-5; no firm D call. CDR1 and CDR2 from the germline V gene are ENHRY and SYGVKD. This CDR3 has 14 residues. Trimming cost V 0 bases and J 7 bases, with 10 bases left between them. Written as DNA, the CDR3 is TGTGCCATCAGTGAGTCGGAGGCAGGCCAGCCCCAGCATTTT. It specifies CAISESEAGQPQHF.

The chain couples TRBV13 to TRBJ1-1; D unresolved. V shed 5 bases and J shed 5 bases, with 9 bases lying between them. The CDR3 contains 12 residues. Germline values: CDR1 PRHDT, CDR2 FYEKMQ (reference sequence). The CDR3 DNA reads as TGTGCCAGCAGCCCCATGATGACTGAAGCTTTCTTT. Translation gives CASSPMMTEAFF. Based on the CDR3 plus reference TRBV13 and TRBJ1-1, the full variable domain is AAGVIQSPRHLIKEKRETATLKCYPIPRHDTVYWYQQGPGQDPQFLISFYEKMQSDKGSIPDRFSAQQFSDYHSELNMSSLELGDSALYFCASSPMMTEAFFGQGTRLTVV.

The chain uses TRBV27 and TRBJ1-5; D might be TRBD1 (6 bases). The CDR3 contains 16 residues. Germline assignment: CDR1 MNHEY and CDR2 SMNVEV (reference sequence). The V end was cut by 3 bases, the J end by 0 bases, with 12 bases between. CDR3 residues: CASSFSTGGSNQPQHF. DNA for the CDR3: TGTGCCAGCAGTTTCTCGACAGGAGGTAGCAATCAGCCCCAGCATTTT.

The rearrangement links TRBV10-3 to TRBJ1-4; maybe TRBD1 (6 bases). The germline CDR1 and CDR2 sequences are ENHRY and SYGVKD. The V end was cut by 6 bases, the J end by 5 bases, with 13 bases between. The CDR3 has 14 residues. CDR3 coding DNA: TGTGCCATCAGGAAGACAGGAACAAATGAAAAACTGTTTTTT. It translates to CAIRKTGTNEKLFF.

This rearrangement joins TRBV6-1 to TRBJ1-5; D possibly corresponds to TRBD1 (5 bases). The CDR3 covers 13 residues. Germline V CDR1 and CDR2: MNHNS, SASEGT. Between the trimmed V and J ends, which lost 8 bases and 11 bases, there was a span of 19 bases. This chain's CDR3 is CASGGVDRASQHF. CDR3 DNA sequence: TGTGCCAGCGGAGGGGTAGATAGAGCATCCCAGCATTTT.

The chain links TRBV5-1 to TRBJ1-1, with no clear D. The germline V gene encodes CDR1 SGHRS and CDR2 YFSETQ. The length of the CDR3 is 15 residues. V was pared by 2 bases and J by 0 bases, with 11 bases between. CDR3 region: CASSLTVNMNTEAFF. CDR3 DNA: TGCGCCAGCAGCTTAACAGTTAACATGAACACTGAAGCTTTCTTT.

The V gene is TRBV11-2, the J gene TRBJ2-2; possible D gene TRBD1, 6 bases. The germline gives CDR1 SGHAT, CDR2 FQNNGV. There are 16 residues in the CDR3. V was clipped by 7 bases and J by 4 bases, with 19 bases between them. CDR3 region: CASTVWGQGFTGELFF. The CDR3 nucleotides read TGTGCCAGCACCGTATGGGGCCAGGGGTTCACCGGGGAGCTGTTTTTT.

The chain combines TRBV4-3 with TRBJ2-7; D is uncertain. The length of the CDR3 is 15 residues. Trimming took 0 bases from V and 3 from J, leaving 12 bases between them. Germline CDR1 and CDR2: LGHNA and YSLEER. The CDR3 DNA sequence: TGCGCCAGCAGCCAAGAAATCCACGCGTTCTACGAGCAGTACTTC. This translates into CASSQEIHAFYEQYF.

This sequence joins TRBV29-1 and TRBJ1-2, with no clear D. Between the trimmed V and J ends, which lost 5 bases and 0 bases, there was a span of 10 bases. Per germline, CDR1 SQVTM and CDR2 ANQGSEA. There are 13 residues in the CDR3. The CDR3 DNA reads TGCAGCGTTAACTGGGCGTCTAACTATGGCTACACCTTC. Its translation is CSVNWASNYGYTF.

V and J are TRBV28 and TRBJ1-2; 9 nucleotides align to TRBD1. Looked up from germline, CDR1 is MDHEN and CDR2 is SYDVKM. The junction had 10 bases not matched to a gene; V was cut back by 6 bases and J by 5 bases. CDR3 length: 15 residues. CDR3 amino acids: CASRTFGQGLYGYTF. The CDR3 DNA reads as TGTGCCAGCAGAACGTTCGGACAGGGGCTTTATGGCTACACCTTC.

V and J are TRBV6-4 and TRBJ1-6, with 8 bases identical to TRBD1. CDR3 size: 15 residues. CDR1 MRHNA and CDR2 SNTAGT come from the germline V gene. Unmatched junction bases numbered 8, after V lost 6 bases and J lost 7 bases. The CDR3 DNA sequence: TGTGCCAGCAGGGGAGAGGGACAGGTGAATTCACCCCTCCACTTT. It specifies CASRGEGQVNSPLHF.

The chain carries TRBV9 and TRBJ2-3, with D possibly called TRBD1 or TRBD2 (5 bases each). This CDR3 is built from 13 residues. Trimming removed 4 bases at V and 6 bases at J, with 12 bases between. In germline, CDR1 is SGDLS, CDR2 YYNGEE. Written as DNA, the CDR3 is TGTGCCAGCAGCTGGGACCAGTGGGATACGCAGTATTTT. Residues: CASSWDQWDTQYF.

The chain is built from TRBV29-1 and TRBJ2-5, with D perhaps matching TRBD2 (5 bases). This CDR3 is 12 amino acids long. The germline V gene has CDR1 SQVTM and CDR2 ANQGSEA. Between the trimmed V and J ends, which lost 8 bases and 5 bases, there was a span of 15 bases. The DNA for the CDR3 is TGCAGCTTTTCTGGACCGGGGGAGACCCAGTACTTC. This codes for CSFSGPGETQYF.